The entry below gives a single T cell receptor beta chain sequence along with its context. The CDR3 sequence is 15 residues long. J lost 5 bases, V lost 3 bases, and 9 bases had no gene match. Germline-derived CDR1 and CDR2 are PRHDT and FYEKMQ (reference sequence). The data were obtained in a study of blood T cell repertoires in COVID-19. Across the whole study: Both acute and convalescent COVID-19 samples were obtained from the United States, Italy and Spain.

Per the authors' pipeline: The assay estimated nucleated cells by amplifying reference gene primers. Clones were read by immunoSEQ multiplex PCR, and TCRdb kept only the in-frame ones, dropping some. V, J and clone size are those of that table, while D and trimming were read from the DNA. The sample contains 200,000 to 300,000 clones, approximately 84% of which appear only once. The sequencing input was peripheral blood. The J gene is TRBJ2-7, the V gene TRBV13; 8 bases fit TRBD2. This clonotype originated in a man between 50 and 59 years old with acute or convalescent COVID-19. CDR3 nucleotide sequence: TGTGCCAGCAGCTTTGCGGGAGGACTCGTACACGAGCAGTACTTC. Its protein product is CASSFAGGLVHEQYF.